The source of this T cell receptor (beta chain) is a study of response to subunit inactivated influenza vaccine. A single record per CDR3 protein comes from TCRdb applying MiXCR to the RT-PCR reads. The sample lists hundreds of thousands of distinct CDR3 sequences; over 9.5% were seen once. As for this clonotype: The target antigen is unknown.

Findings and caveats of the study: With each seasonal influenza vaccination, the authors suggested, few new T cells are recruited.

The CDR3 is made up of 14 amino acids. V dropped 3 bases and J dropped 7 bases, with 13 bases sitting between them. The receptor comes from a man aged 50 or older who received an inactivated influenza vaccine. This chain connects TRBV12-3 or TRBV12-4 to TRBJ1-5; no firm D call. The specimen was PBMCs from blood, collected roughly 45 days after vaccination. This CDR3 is CASSFDLPSQPQHF. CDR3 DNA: TGTGCCAGCAGTTTTGACCTTCCTTCGCAGCCCCAGCATTTT.